The clone carrying this T cell receptor (beta chain) was observed a single time. Treatment specified: roughly 18 received Ad26.COV2.S at low or high dose, single or two shots; about 5 received placebo; per-sample allocation not given. The investigators took samples on day 63 after the first vaccine or placebo injection. The sample belongs to a study of Ad26.COV2.S vaccination and SARS-CoV-2 variants. CDR3 length: 16 amino acids. Looked up from germline, CDR1 is SGHAT and CDR2 is FQNNGV. V was clipped by 2 bases and J by 0 bases, with 10 bases between them. Libraries were prepared by immunoSEQ multiplex PCR; TCRdb keeps only in-frame clonotypes and omits some of them. Of 350,000 to 400,000 clones listed, roughly nine tenths are singletons.

The chain joins TRBV11-2 to TRBJ2-2; D is ambiguous. Source: peripheral blood, taken in a trial of Ad26.COV2.S vaccine versus placebo. The TCR comes from a person between 18 and 65 years old who received the Ad26.COV2.S COVID-19 vaccine or a placebo. The CDR3 loop reads CASSLFGTANTGELFF. DNA of the CDR3: TGTGCCAGCAGCTTATTCGGAACGGCGAACACCGGGGAGCTGTTTTTT.